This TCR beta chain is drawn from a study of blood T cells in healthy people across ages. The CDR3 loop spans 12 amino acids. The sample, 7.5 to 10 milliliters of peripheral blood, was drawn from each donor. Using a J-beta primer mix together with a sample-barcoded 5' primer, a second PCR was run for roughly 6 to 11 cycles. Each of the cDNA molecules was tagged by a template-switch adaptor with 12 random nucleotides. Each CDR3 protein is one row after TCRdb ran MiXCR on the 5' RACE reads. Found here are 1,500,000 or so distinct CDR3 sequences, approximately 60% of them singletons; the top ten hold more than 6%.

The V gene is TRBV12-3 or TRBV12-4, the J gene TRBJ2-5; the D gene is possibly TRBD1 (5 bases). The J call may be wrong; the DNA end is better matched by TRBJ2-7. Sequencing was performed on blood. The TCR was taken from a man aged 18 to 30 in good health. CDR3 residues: CASRGHTYEQYF. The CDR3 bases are TGTGCCAGCAGAGGACATACCTACGAGCAGTACTTC.